The T cell receptor beta chain described here comes from a study of shared clonotypes between healthy human individuals. In the case of this clone: The target antigen is unknown.

Into CD45RA+ naive and CD45RA-negative memory subsets, the CD4+ cells were split. Study-wide results and limits: Several donors held about 4.6% of naive CD4 clonotypes in common. Against clonotypes common to all four donors, non-shared ones had lower generation probabilities.

Profiled with immunoSEQ multiplex PCR; TCRdb holds only in-frame clones, not every one. The data show millions of clones, roughly 93% seen once. With 0 bases removed from V and 4 bases from J, the gap between germline ends came to 12 bases. CDR1 and CDR2 (germline): MGHRA, YSYEKL. This CDR3 comprises 16 residues. The chain employs TRBV4-1 and TRBJ1-4; D is unresolved. Sample: naive CD4+ T cells from PBMCs. Stated subset: CD45RA+ positively selected. This sequence was found in a young man in good health. Some clones in this sample may be carry-over from other donors' samples. CDR3 region: CASSQDTGADNEKLFF. The CDR3 region has the DNA TGCGCCAGCAGCCAAGATACGGGAGCGGATAATGAAAAACTGTTTTTT.